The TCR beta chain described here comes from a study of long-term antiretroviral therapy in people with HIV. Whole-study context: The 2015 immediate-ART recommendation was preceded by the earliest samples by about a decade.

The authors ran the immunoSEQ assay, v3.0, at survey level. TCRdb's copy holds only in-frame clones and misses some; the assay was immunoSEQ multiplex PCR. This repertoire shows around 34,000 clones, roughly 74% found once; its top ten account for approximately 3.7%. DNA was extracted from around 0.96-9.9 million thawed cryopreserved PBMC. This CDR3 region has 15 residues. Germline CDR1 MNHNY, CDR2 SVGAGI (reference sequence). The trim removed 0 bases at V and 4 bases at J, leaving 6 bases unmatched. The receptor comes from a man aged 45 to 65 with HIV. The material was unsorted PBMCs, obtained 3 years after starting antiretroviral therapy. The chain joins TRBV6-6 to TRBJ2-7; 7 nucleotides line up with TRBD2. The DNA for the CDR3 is TGTGCCAGCAGTTACTCGGGCGGGAGAGTATACGAGCAGTACTTC. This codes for CASSYSGGRVYEQYF.